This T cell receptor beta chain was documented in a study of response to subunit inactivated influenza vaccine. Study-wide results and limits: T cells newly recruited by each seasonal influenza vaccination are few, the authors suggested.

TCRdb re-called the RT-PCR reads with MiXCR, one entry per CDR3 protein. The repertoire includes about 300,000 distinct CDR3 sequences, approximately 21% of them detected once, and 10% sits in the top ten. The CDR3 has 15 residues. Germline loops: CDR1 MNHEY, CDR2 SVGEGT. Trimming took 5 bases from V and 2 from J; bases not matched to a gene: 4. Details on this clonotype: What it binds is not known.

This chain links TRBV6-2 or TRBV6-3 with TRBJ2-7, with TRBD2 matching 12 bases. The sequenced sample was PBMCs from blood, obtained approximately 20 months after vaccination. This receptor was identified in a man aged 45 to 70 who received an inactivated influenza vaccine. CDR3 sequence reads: CASSQLAGGTYEQYF. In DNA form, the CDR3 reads TGTGCCAGCAGTCAACTAGCGGGAGGTACCTACGAGCAGTACTTC.